A single sample gave rise to the 18 T cell receptor beta chains below, sequenced in a study of T cell repertoires in cytomegalovirus infection. No antigen has been identified for these receptors. TCRdb itself ran the reads through MiXCR, one entry per CDR3 protein. The sample carries some 940,000 distinct CDR3 sequences, roughly 30% recorded once. Here the sequenced sample was cultured CD8+ T cells from PBMCs, taken from culture after CMV antigen stimulation. The origin of the receptors is a human donor in good health (CMV status not recorded). Some clones in this sample may be carry-over from other donors' samples.

The sample holds many counts of this clonotype. CDR3 sequence: CASSATGNSPLHF. In DNA form, the CDR3 reads TGTGCCAGCAGCGCGACAGGGAATTCACCCCTCCACTTT. The chain couples TRBV7-2 to TRBJ1-6, with 7 bases matching TRBD1. V trimming: 5 bases; J trimming: 7 bases; junction bases outside the gene matches: 2. Germline-derived CDR1 and CDR2 are SGHTA and FQGNSA. This CDR3 has 13 residues.

This clonotype was counted at least ten times. The rearrangement links TRBV7-8 to TRBJ1-5; D gene unclear. Germline assignment: CDR1 SGHVS and CDR2 FQNEAQ. Trimming removed 5 bases from V and 2 bases from J, with 16 bases in between. This CDR3 is 16 amino acids long. CDR3 sequence reads: CASSDRGAMGNQPQHF. CDR3 nucleotides: TGTGCCAGCAGCGACCGGGGAGCTATGGGCAATCAGCCCCAGCATTTT.

J is TRBJ2-7 and V is TRBV4-3; 9 nucleotides align to TRBD1. CDR3 length: 19 amino acids. Germline V gene lookup returns CDR1 LGHNA and CDR2 YSLEER. The V segment lost 4 bases and the J segment 1 base; nucleotides outside the gene matches: 17. The CDR3 protein is CASSRMAGRTGGLSYEQYV. CDR3 in DNA: TGCGCCAGCAGCCGTATGGCCGGGAGAACAGGGGGCCTGTCCTACGAGCAGTACGTC.

The J gene is TRBJ1-2, the V gene TRBV20-1; D might be TRBD1 (5 bases). Per germline, CDR1 DFQATT and CDR2 SNEGSKA (reference sequence). The CDR3 is 14 amino acids. V was cut by 0 bases and J by 4 bases, with 12 bases left in between. The CDR3 protein is CSARDTGETYGYTF. CDR3 nucleotides: TGCAGTGCTAGAGATACGGGGGAGACCTATGGCTACACCTTC.

About this clonotype itself: Germline is not matched at one junction end, which may reflect a read error. The chain is built from TRBV7-2 and TRBJ1-2; no clear D. The CDR3 consists of 16 residues. Germline CDR1 reads SGHTA; CDR2 reads FQGNSA. The CDR3 bases are TGTGTCAGCAGCTTAGAGAGATCAGGAGCTAACTATGGCTACACCTTC. This codes for CVSSLERSGANYGYTF.

This clonotype turned up a few times. The rearrangement links TRBV12-3 or TRBV12-4 to TRBJ1-5; tentatively, D is TRBD1 (5 bases). The V gene lost 1 base and the J gene lost 4 bases, with 20 bases spanning the gap. The CDR3 totals 18 residues. CDR3 sequence (DNA): TGTGCCAGCAGTTTAGTAAGGGACCCCCTGGCCCTTAATCAGCCCCAGCATTTT. Protein sequence: CASSLVRDPLALNQPQHF.

CDR3 amino acids: CASGFRVGEQYF. The CDR3 DNA reads TGTGCTAGTGGTTTCCGGGTCGGCGAGCAGTACTTC. The V call is TRBV12-5, the J call TRBJ2-7; D gene uncertain. This CDR3 region has 12 residues. Germline V gene data show CDR1 as LGHNT and CDR2 as FRNRAP. V gave up 3 bases and J gave up 6 bases, with 9 bases separating them.

This clonotype was observed a few times. The gene calls are TRBV7-9 and TRBJ2-3; 8 nucleotides line up with TRBD2. This CDR3 region has 16 residues. Germline CDR1 SEHNR, CDR2 FQNEAQ (reference sequence). V dropped 4 bases and J dropped 4; count of bases not matched to a gene: 10. The CDR3 protein is CASSSLRSGGPDTQYF. Written as DNA, the CDR3 is TGTGCCAGCAGCTCCTTGAGGAGCGGGGGCCCAGATACGCAGTATTTT. Together with reference TRBV7-9 and TRBJ2-3, the CDR3 gives the full variable domain: DTGVSQNPRHKITKRGQNVTFRCDPISEHNRLYWYRQTLGQGPEFLTYFQNEAQLEKSRLLSDRFSAERPKGSFSTLEIQRTEQGDSAMYLCASSSLRSGGPDTQYFGPGTRLTVL.

In its sample, this clonotype was seen a few times. This sequence joins TRBV28 and TRBJ2-2; 7 bases are a match to TRBD2. The CDR3 has 18 residues. Germline V gene data show CDR1 as MDHEN and CDR2 as SYDVKM. V trimming: 1 base; J trimming: 4 bases; junction bases outside the gene matches: 12. The CDR3 DNA reads TGTGCCAGCAGTTTATTCTCCCTGGGCAGCGGGGTCACCGGGGAGCTGTTTTTT. It is translated as CASSLFSLGSGVTGELFF.

CDR3 bases: TGCGCCAGCAGTGGGTGGACAGAGGGGAGCAATCAGCCCCAGCATTTT. Protein: CASSGWTEGSNQPQHF. The rearrangement uses TRBV10-2 and TRBJ1-5; possible D gene TRBD1, 6 bases. The length of the CDR3 is 16 residues. Per germline, CDR1 WSHSY and CDR2 SAAADI. V shed 4 bases and J shed 1 base, with 14 bases lying between them.

The rearrangement joins TRBV20-1 to TRBJ1-1; 10 positions agree with TRBD1. CDR3 size: 12 residues. Germline CDR1 reads DFQATT; CDR2 reads SNEGSKA (reference sequence). This chain's CDR3 is CSAGQGLAEAFF. DNA of the CDR3: TGCAGCGCGGGACAGGGGTTGGCTGAAGCTTTCTTT.

This clonotype was recorded a few times. The chain carries TRBV7-6 and TRBJ2-5; D may be TRBD1 (6 bases). This CDR3 has 15 residues. V was cut by 5 bases and J by 3 bases, with 16 bases left in between. The germline V gene has CDR1 SGHVS and CDR2 FNYEAQ. Here the CDR3 DNA reads TGTGCCAGCAGCGATATAGGACAGTTGAAAGAGACCCAGTACTTC. Translated: CASSDIGQLKETQYF. Complete variable domain (other parts from reference TRBV7-6 and TRBJ2-5): GAGVSQSPRYKVTKRGQDVALRCDPISGHVSLYWYRQALGQGPEFLTYFNYEAQQDKSGLPNDRFSAERPEGSISTLTIQRTEQRDSAMYRCASSDIGQLKETQYFGPGTRLLVL.

This clonotype has only a few counts. The rearrangement links TRBV6-5 to TRBJ2-2; the match to TRBD1 covers 9 bases. There are 14 residues in the CDR3. The germline V gene has CDR1 MNHEY and CDR2 SVGAGI. V trimming: 6 bases; J trimming: 8 bases; junction bases outside the gene matches: 7. The CDR3 loop is CASSTTGGGGELFF. CDR3 DNA: TGTGCCAGCAGCACTACAGGGGGCGGAGGGGAGCTGTTTTTT.

The genes are TRBV6-2 or TRBV6-3 and TRBJ2-2, with 11 nucleotides matching TRBD2. The germline gives CDR1 MNHEY, CDR2 SVGEGT. The CDR3 runs 17 residues. With V trimmed by 0 bases and J by 1 base, 1 base remained unmatched. CDR3 in DNA: TGTGCCAGCAGTTACTCTGGACTAGCGGGGAACACCGGGGAGCTGTTTTTT. It specifies CASSYSGLAGNTGELFF.

The chain joins TRBV5-6 to TRBJ1-2; D unclear. The length of the CDR3 is 15 residues. Germline V gene sequence: CDR1 SGHDT, CDR2 YYEEEE. V was cut by 2 bases and J by 4 bases, with 15 bases left in between. The CDR3 DNA reads TGTGCCAGCAGCTTTAAAGATCTGGACCCCTATGGCTACACCTTC. Its translation is CASSFKDLDPYGYTF. Based on the CDR3 plus reference TRBV5-6 and TRBJ1-2, the full variable domain is DAGVTQSPTHLIKTRGQQVTLRCSPKSGHDTVSWYQQALGQGPQFIFQYYEEEERQRGNFPDRFSGHQFPNYSSELNVNALLLGDSALYLCASSFKDLDPYGYTFGSGTRLTVV.

This chain links TRBV2 with TRBJ2-1; 8 nucleotides match TRBD2. V lost 8 bases to trimming and J lost 3 bases; unmatched junction nucleotides: 12. Germline lookup yields CDR1 SNHLY and CDR2 FYNNEI. The CDR3 loop spans 16 amino acids. In DNA form, the CDR3 reads TGTGCCAGCGGAGTGGGTACTAGCGGAGACTACAATGAGCAGTTCTTC. It specifies CASGVGTSGDYNEQFF.

Concerning this clonotype: At one end, the junction sequence differs from germline, possibly due to a read error. The chain links TRBV4-1 to TRBJ1-1; 8 bases are a match to TRBD1. CDR1 is MGHRA and CDR2 is YSYEKL in the germline V gene. The CDR3 loop spans 18 amino acids. CDR3 in DNA: TGCGCCAGCAACCAAGACCCGGACAGGGTGGACGTGAACACTGAAGCTTTCTTT. Protein: CASNQDPDRVDVNTEAFF.

A word on this clonotype: At one end the junction does not follow the germline gene, possibly because of a read error. The chain carries TRBV6-1 and TRBJ2-5, with 9 positions matching TRBD1. The length of the CDR3 is 17 residues. Germline V gives CDR1 MNHNS, CDR2 SASEGT. The CDR3 sequence: CVSSLFRDRESRETQYF. CDR3 in DNA: TGTGTCAGCAGCCTATTCCGGGACAGGGAGTCCAGAGAGACCCAGTACTTC.